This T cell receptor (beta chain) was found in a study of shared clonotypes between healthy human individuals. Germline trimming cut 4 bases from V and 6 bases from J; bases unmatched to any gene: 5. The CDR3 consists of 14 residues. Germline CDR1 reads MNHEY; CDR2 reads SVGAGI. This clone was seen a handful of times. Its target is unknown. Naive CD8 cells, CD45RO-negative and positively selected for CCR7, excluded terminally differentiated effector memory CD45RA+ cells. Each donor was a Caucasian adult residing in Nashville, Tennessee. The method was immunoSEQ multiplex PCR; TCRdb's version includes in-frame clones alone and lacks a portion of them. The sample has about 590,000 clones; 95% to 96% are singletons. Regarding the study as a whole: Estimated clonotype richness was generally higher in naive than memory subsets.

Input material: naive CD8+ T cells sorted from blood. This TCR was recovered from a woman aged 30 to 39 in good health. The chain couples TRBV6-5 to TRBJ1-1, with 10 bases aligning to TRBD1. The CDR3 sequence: CASSWGTGVAEAFF. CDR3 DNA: TGTGCCAGCAGTTGGGGGACAGGGGTGGCTGAAGCTTTCTTT.